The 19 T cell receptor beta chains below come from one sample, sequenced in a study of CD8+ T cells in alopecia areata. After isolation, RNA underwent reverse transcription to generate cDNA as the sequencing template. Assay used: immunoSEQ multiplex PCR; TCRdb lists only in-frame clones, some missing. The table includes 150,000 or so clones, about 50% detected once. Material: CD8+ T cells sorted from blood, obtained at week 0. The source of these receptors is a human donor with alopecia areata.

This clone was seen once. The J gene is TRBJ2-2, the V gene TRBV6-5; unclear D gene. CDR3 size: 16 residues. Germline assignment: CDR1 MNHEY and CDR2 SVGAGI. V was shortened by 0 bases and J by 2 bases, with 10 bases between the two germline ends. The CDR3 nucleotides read TGTGCCAGCAGTTACTCGGGTGGGGTTAACACCGGGGAGCTGTTTTTT. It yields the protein CASSYSGGVNTGELFF.

CDR3 DNA: TGTGCCAGCAGCGGCCAGAATTCACCCCTCCACTTT. This encodes CASSGQNSPLHF. The gene calls are TRBV9 and TRBJ1-6; D uncertain. The length of the CDR3 is 12 residues. The V end lost 3 bases, the J end lost 7 bases, and 5 bases lay between the germline ends. Germline CDR1 is SGDLS and CDR2 is YYNGEE.

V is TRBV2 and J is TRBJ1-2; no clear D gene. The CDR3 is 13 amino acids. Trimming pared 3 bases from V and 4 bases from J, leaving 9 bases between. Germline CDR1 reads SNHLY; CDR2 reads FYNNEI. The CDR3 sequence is CASSEFRTYGYTF. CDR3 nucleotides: TGTGCCAGCAGTGAGTTTCGCACCTATGGCTACACCTTC. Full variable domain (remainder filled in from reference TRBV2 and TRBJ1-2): EPEVTQTPSHQVTQMGQEVILRCVPISNHLYFYWYRQILGQKVEFLVSFYNNEISEKSEIFDDQFSVERPDGSNFTLKIRSTKLEDSAMYFCASSEFRTYGYTFGSGTRLTVV.

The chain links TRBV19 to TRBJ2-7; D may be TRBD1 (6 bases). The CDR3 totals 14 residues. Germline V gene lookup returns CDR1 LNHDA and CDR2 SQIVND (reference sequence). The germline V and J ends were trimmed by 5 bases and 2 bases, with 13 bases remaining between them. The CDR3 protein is CASSVGTGTYEQYF. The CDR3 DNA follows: TGTGCCAGTAGTGTTGGAACAGGGACCTACGAGCAGTACTTC.

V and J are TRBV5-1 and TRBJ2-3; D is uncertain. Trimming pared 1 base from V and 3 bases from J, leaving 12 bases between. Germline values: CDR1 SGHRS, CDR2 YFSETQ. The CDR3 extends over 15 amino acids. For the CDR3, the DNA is TGCGCCAGCAGCTTGTTTCCTGATGCAACAGATACGCAGTATTTT. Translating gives CASSLFPDATDTQYF.

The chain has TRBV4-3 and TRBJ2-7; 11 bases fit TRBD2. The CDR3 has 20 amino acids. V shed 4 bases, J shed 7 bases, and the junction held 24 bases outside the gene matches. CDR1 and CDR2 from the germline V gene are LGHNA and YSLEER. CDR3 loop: CASSLEQGRTSGGSSYEQYF. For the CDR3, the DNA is TGCGCCAGCAGCCTCGAGCAGGGCCGTACTAGCGGGGGTTCCTCATATGAGCAGTACTTC.

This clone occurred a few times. This CDR3 is CASSHGTTPGLYGYTF. CDR3 in DNA: TGTGCCAGCAGCCATGGTACGACGCCGGGCCTCTATGGCTACACCTTC. This chain connects TRBV5-6 to TRBJ1-2; no reliable D call. The germline V gene has CDR1 SGHDT and CDR2 YYEEEE. V was pared by 4 bases and J by 4 bases, with 20 bases between. The CDR3 is 16 residues long.

CDR3 bases: TGTGCCAGCAGCGGGACAGGGGTAAAGACAGATACGCAGTATTTT. As protein: CASSGTGVKTDTQYF. This sequence joins TRBV9 and TRBJ2-3; the match to TRBD1 covers 9 bases. This CDR3 spans 15 amino acids. The trim removed 3 bases at V and 3 bases at J, leaving 5 bases unmatched. The germline CDR1 and CDR2 sequences are SGDLS and YYNGEE.

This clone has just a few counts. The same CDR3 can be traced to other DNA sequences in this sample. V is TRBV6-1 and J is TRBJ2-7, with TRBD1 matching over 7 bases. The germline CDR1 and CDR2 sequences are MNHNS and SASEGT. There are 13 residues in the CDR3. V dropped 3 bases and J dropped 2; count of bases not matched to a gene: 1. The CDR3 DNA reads TGTGCCAGCAGTGAGGGGACAGCCTACGAGCAGTACTTC. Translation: CASSEGTAYEQYF.

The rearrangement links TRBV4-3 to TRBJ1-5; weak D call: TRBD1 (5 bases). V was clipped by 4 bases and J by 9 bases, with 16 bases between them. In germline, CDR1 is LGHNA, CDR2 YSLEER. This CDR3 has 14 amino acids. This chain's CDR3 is CASSPYAGSRPQHF. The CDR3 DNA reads TGCGCCAGCAGCCCATACGCAGGGTCACGGCCCCAGCATTTT.

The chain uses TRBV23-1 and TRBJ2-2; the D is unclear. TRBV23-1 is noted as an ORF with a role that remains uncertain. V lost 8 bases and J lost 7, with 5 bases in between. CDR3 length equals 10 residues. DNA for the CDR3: TGCGCCAGCCCATGCGGGGAGCTGTTTTTT. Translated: CASPCGELFF.

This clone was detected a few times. The CDR3 bases are TGTGCCAGCAGCACCACCTTAGACGATACGCAGTATTTT. It yields the protein CASSTTLDDTQYF. The chain combines TRBV13 with TRBJ2-3; no definite D call. CDR1 and CDR2 from the germline V gene are PRHDT and FYEKMQ (reference sequence). This CDR3 has 13 amino acids. Trimming took 5 bases from V and 6 from J, leaving 12 bases between them.

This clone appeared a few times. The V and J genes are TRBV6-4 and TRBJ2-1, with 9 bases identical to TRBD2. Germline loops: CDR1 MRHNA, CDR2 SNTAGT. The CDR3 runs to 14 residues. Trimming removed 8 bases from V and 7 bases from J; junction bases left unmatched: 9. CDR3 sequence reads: CASGAGGGANEQFF. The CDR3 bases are TGTGCCAGCGGCGCGGGCGGGGGGGCAAATGAGCAGTTCTTC.

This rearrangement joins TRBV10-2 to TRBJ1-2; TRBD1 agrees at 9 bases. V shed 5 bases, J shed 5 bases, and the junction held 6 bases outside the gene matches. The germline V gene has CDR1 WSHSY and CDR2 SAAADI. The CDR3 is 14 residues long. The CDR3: CASSQQGAGYGYTF. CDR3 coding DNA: TGCGCCAGCAGTCAACAGGGGGCAGGTTATGGCTACACCTTC.

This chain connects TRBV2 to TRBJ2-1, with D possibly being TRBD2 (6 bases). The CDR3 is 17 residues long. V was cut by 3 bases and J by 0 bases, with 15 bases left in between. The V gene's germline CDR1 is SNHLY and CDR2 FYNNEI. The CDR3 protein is CASSEREVMSSYNEQFF. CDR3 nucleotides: TGTGCCAGCAGTGAGCGGGAAGTGATGAGCTCCTACAATGAGCAGTTCTTC.

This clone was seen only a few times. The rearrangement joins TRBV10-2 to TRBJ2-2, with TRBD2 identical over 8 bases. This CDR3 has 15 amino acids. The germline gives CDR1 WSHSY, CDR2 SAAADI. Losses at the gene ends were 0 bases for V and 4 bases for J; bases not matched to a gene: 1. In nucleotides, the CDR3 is TGCGCCAGCAGTGAGTCTAGCGGGGCCACCGGGGAGCTGTTTTTT. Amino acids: CASSESSGATGELFF.

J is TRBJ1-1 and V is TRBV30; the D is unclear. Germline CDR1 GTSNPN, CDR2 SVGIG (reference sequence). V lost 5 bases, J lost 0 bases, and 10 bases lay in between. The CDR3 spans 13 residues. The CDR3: CAWERVLNTEAFF. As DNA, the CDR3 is TGTGCCTGGGAAAGGGTATTGAACACTGAAGCTTTCTTT.

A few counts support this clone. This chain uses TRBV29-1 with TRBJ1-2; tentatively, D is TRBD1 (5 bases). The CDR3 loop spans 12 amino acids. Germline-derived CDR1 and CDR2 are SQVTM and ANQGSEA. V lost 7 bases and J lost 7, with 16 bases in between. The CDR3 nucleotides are TGCAGCGCTGGATCGGGGGATGGTGGCTACACCTTC. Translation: CSAGSGDGGYTF.

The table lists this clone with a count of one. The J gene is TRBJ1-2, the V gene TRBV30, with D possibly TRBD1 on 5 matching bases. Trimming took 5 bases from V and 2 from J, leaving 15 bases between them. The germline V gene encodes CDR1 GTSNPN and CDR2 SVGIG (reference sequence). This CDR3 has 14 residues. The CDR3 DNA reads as TGTGCCTGGCTATCCGGGGCCCTAAACTATGGCTACACCTTC. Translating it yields CAWLSGALNYGYTF.